These 14 T cell receptor beta chains came from one sample sequenced in a study of blood T cell repertoires in COVID-19. The protocol was immunoSEQ multiplex PCR, while the TCRdb copy is restricted to in-frame clones and leaves out a portion. This table has 40,000 to 60,000 clones, more than 70% appearing once. The sample consisted of peripheral blood. All receptors derive from a human donor in a cohort sampled during active COVID-19.

This rearrangement joins TRBV6-5 to TRBJ1-2; D is undetermined. This CDR3 comprises 11 residues. Germline CDR1 and CDR2: MNHEY and SVGAGI. Trimming shortened V by 6 bases and J by 5 bases, and 7 bases separated the two germline ends. CDR3 residues: CASSDTYGYTF. The CDR3, as DNA: TGTGCCAGCAGCGATACTTATGGCTACACCTTC.

The J gene is TRBJ2-1, the V gene TRBV7-6, with 9 bases fitting TRBD2. The length of the CDR3 is 15 residues. CDR1 and CDR2 from the germline V gene are SGHVS and FNYEAQ. V was clipped by 2 bases and J by 10 bases; unmatched bases: 9. As DNA, the CDR3 is TGTGCCAGCAGCTTAACTAGCGGGCTGTACACGGAGCAGTTCTTC. Residues: CASSLTSGLYTEQFF.

To note about this clone: Different DNA sequences within this sample yield the same CDR3. The chain recombines TRBV5-1 with TRBJ1-1; a possible D gene is TRBD1 (5 bases). The CDR3 covers 14 residues. The germline V gene has CDR1 SGHRS and CDR2 YFSETQ. The V gene lost 1 base and the J gene lost 2 bases, with 9 bases spanning the gap. Here the CDR3 reads CASSLTGPNTEAFF. As DNA, the CDR3 is TGCGCCAGCAGCTTGACAGGACCAAACACTGAAGCTTTCTTT.

The chain uses TRBV7-6 and TRBJ2-7, with D maybe TRBD2 (8 bases). CDR1 SGHVS and CDR2 FNYEAQ come from the germline V gene. The CDR3 contains 16 residues. V gave up 5 bases and J gave up 7 bases, with 24 bases separating them. In DNA, the CDR3 is TGTGCCAGCAGCACCTGGACAGGCCCTCCGGGGGGGGAGCAGTACTTC. Its protein is CASSTWTGPPGGEQYF. The complete variable domain, with remaining parts taken from reference TRBV7-6 and TRBJ2-7, reads GAGVSQSPRYKVTKRGQDVALRCDPISGHVSLYWYRQALGQGPEFLTYFNYEAQQDKSGLPNDRFSAERPEGSISTLTIQRTEQRDSAMYRCASSTWTGPPGGEQYFGPGTRLTVT.

The chain couples TRBV18 to TRBJ1-5; possible D gene TRBD1, 6 bases. V was clipped by 5 bases and J by 0 bases, with 20 bases between them. In germline, CDR1 is KGHSH, CDR2 LQKENI. The CDR3 is made up of 18 amino acids. CDR3 DNA: TGTGCCAGCTCAGCTACAGGACAGAACCCGTATAGCAATCAGCCCCAGCATTTT. Its translation: CASSATGQNPYSNQPQHF.

This clone was detected a few times. J is TRBJ2-1 and V is TRBV12-3 or TRBV12-4; D gene ambiguous. The CDR3 sequence is 13 residues long. V was pared by 3 bases and J by 6 bases, with 9 bases between. The chain's CDR3 is CASSFADFNEQFF. Here the CDR3 DNA reads TGTGCCAGCAGTTTTGCGGATTTCAATGAGCAGTTCTTC.

This clone was counted a few times. The chain is built from TRBV14 and TRBJ2-7; TRBD1 matches 8 bases. This CDR3 region has 15 residues. V gave up 2 bases and J gave up 6 bases; unmatched junction bases: 9. The germline CDR1 and CDR2 sequences are SGHDN and FVKESK. CDR3 in amino acids: CASSQQGALPSEQYF. Written as DNA, the CDR3 is TGTGCCAGCAGCCAACAGGGGGCCCTCCCCTCCGAGCAGTACTTC.

Only one count was recorded for this clone. The rearrangement uses TRBV11-3 and TRBJ2-4; a weak D match, TRBD1 (6 bases). V was trimmed by 5 bases and J by 9 bases, leaving 14 bases between them. CDR1 is SGHNT and CDR2 is YENEEA in the germline V gene. This CDR3 contains 13 residues. CDR3 in DNA: TGTGCCAGCAGCGACATCCAAGGGGGCATTCAGTACTTC. Translation gives CASSDIQGGIQYF.

The CDR3 coding sequence is TGTGCCAGCAGGGAGGAGGCCAAAAACATTCAGTACTTC. Encoded protein: CASREEAKNIQYF. The rearrangement uses TRBV6-5 and TRBJ2-4; D possibly corresponds to TRBD2 (5 bases). Germline loops: CDR1 MNHEY, CDR2 SVGAGI. This CDR3 region has 13 residues. The V and J ends lost 6 bases and 1 base respectively, with 7 bases between them.

This clone was seen a single time. The J gene is TRBJ2-5, the V gene TRBV18, with 9 bases that match TRBD1. The V gene's germline CDR1 is KGHSH and CDR2 LQKENI. The CDR3 spans 16 residues. After removal of 3 bases from V and 5 bases from J, the junction contained 10 bases not matched to a gene. CDR3 DNA: TGTGCCAGCTCACCTACCGGGACAGGGCTGGTGGAGACCCAGTACTTC. Encoded protein: CASSPTGTGLVETQYF. Drawing the rest from reference TRBV18 and TRBJ2-5, the complete variable domain is NAGVMQNPRHLVRRRGQEARLRCSPMKGHSHVYWYRQLPEEGLKFMVYLQKENIIDESGMPKERFSAEFPKEGPSILRIQQVVRGDSAAYFCASSPTGTGLVETQYFGPGTRLLVL.

The chain couples TRBV27 to TRBJ1-6; D gene unclear. V was clipped by 3 bases and J by 10 bases, with 10 bases between them. The CDR3 has 13 residues. The germline CDR1 and CDR2 sequences are MNHEY and SMNVEV (reference sequence). The CDR3 DNA follows: TGTGCCAGCAGTTTTGGCGGTGGATCACCCCTCCACTTT. Residues: CASSFGGGSPLHF.

V is TRBV19 and J is TRBJ1-1, with 7 bases aligning to TRBD1. With V trimmed by 5 bases and J by 5 bases, 11 bases remained unmatched. The V gene's germline CDR1 is LNHDA and CDR2 SQIVND (reference sequence). The CDR3 has 15 amino acids. CDR3 amino acids: CASSGGTDVGTEAFF. The DNA for the CDR3 is TGTGCCAGTAGTGGAGGGACAGACGTAGGGACTGAAGCTTTCTTT.

The V gene is TRBV19, the J gene TRBJ2-2; possible D gene TRBD2, 5 bases. V dropped 7 bases and J dropped 4 bases, with 16 bases sitting between them. CDR1 is LNHDA, CDR2 SQIVND, per germline (reference sequence). This CDR3 spans 15 amino acids. CDR3 nucleotide sequence: TGTGCCAGTACAAATTTTCCCGCGGGCACCGGGGAGCTGTTTTTT. The encoded protein is CASTNFPAGTGELFF.

J is TRBJ1-1 and V is TRBV7-2; TRBD1 is a possible D gene (6 bases). Germline V gene sequence: CDR1 SGHTA, CDR2 FQGNSA. The CDR3 runs to 13 residues. Trimming pared 8 bases from V and 6 bases from J, leaving 16 bases between. CDR3 residues: CASGLQGNAEAFF. CDR3 DNA sequence: TGTGCCAGCGGTCTACAGGGAAACGCTGAAGCTTTCTTT. Full variable domain (remainder filled in from reference TRBV7-2 and TRBJ1-1): GAGVSQSPSNKVTEKGKDVELRCDPISGHTALYWYRQSLGQGLEFLIYFQGNSAPDKSGLPSDRFSAERTGGSVSTLTIQRTQQEDSAVYLCASGLQGNAEAFFGQGTRLTVV.